The 29 T cell receptor beta chains given below trace back to one sample, sequenced in a study of blood T cell repertoires in COVID-19. Here immunoSEQ multiplex PCR was the method, and the copy in TCRdb shows in-frame clones only, minus some. The sample has hundreds of thousands of clones, about 80% seen once. The sample comprised PBMCs or T cells enriched from blood (not recorded which). The receptors stem from a man aged 25-45 years with acute COVID-19.

The V and J genes are TRBV3-1 (or the pseudogene TRBV3-2) and TRBJ2-5; D perhaps matches TRBD1 (5 bases). The CDR3 has 14 amino acids. V dropped 3 bases and J dropped 1 base, with 9 bases sitting between them. Germline-derived CDR1 and CDR2 are LGHDT and YNNKEL (reference sequence). The CDR3 region has the DNA TGTGCCAGCAGCCAGGGCAGGGTCCAAGAGACCCAGTACTTC. It yields the protein CASSQGRVQETQYF.

V and J are TRBV30 and TRBJ2-1; 8 positions agree with TRBD2. This CDR3 comprises 12 residues. V gave up 3 bases and J gave up 9 bases; unmatched junction bases: 4. Germline CDR1 is GTSNPN and CDR2 is SVGIG (reference sequence). The CDR3 sequence: CAWRPTSGEQFF. The CDR3 DNA sequence: TGTGCCTGGAGACCCACTAGCGGTGAGCAGTTCTTC.

The chain has TRBV27 and TRBJ1-2; TRBD1 is a possible D gene (5 bases). Deletions cut 2 bases from V and 13 bases from J, with 17 bases between. Per the germline V gene, CDR1 is MNHEY and CDR2 is SMNVEV (reference sequence). This CDR3 is built from 13 residues. Here the CDR3 DNA reads TGTGCCAGCAGTTTACAGCAGGGTGCCTTCTTCACCTTC. This translates into CASSLQQGAFFTF.

This clone was found many times. The rearrangement uses TRBV29-1 and TRBJ1-6; TRBD1 matches at 7 bases. The CDR3 length is 15 residues. Germline CDR1 is SQVTM and CDR2 is ANQGSEA. V lost 7 bases to trimming and J lost 5 bases; unmatched junction nucleotides: 11. As DNA, the CDR3 is TGCAGCGCCTCACCCCGGGACAGAGATAATTCACCCCTCCACTTT. Protein sequence: CSASPRDRDNSPLHF.

The chain is built from TRBV9 and TRBJ2-3; TRBD1 is a possible D gene (5 bases). The CDR3 totals 15 residues. From germline, CDR1 is SGDLS and CDR2 YYNGEE. Trimming shortened V by 3 bases and J by 6 bases, and 17 bases separated the two germline ends. CDR3 coding DNA: TGTGCCAGCAGCGCAACCCCAGGGCCCGCGGATACGCAGTATTTT. Residues: CASSATPGPADTQYF.

J is TRBJ2-2 and V is TRBV11-3; D is uncertain. This CDR3 comprises 14 residues. With 5 bases removed from V and 1 base from J, the gap between germline ends came to 8 bases. CDR1 and CDR2 (germline): SGHNT, YENEEA. The CDR3 DNA reads as TGTGCCAGCAGCCCTCGACTGAACACCGGGGAGCTGTTTTTT. It translates to CASSPRLNTGELFF.

DNA for the CDR3: TGTGCCAGCAGTGGGGGAGGGAACACTGAAGCTTTCTTT. Protein: CASSGGGNTEAFF. J is TRBJ1-1 and V is TRBV7-3, with D possibly being TRBD1 (5 bases). CDR1 and CDR2 (germline): SGHTA, FQGTGA. This CDR3 comprises 13 residues. V lost 6 bases to trimming and J lost 1 base, with 9 bases between them.

The rearrangement links TRBV28 to TRBJ1-5, with 8 bases lining up with TRBD1. There are 15 residues in the CDR3. Germline trimming cut 5 bases from V and 2 bases from J; bases unmatched to any gene: 5. The germline V gene encodes CDR1 MDHEN and CDR2 SYDVKM. DNA of the CDR3: TGTGCCAGCAGTCCTCAGGGGGCGCGCAATCAGCCCCAGCATTTT. It specifies CASSPQGARNQPQHF. The variable domain in full, with the rest retrieved from reference TRBV28 and TRBJ1-5, is DVKVTQSSRYLVKRTGEKVFLECVQDMDHENMFWYRQDPGLGLRLIYFSYDVKMKEKGDIPEGYSVSREKKERFSLILESASTNQTSMYLCASSPQGARNQPQHFGDGTRLSIL.

This chain uses TRBV9 with TRBJ2-5; TRBD1 agrees at 8 bases. Germline V gene data show CDR1 as SGDLS and CDR2 as YYNGEE. The CDR3 has 15 residues. Losses at the gene ends were 0 bases for V and 3 bases for J; bases not matched to a gene: 4. CDR3 nucleotide sequence: TGTGCCAGCAGCGTAGGGTTGGACAGGGAAGAGACCCAGTACTTC. Its translation is CASSVGLDREETQYF.

The chain recombines TRBV6-6 with TRBJ1-3; D is possibly TRBD1 (5 bases). The CDR3 runs 16 residues. The germline V gene encodes CDR1 MNHNY and CDR2 SVGAGI (reference sequence). The ends were cut back, 5 bases at V and 0 bases at J, with 14 bases in the middle. The CDR3 DNA reads as TGTGCCAGCAGTCACGAGGGACTAACCTCTGGAAACACCATATATTTT. This codes for CASSHEGLTSGNTIYF.

This chain joins TRBV9 and TRBJ1-2; D is perhaps TRBD1 (5 bases). This CDR3 is 12 amino acids long. Per germline, CDR1 SGDLS and CDR2 YYNGEE. The V end lost 4 bases, the J end lost 8 bases, and 12 bases lay between the germline ends. The CDR3 DNA reads TGTGCCAGCAGCACCAGGGTGCACGGCTACACCTTC. It specifies CASSTRVHGYTF.

The CDR3 coding sequence is TGTGCCAGCAGCGTCCCGGCGGGGGGTGGCACCGGGGAGCTGTTTTTT. The encoded protein is CASSVPAGGGTGELFF. The chain employs TRBV9 and TRBJ2-2; the match to TRBD2 covers 8 bases. Germline CDR1 reads SGDLS; CDR2 reads YYNGEE. Trimming took 2 bases from V and 4 from J; bases not matched to a gene: 7. This CDR3 has 16 amino acids.

This chain links TRBV9 with TRBJ2-3, with 7 bases fitting TRBD1. This CDR3 comprises 15 residues. V was pared by 6 bases and J by 5 bases, with 12 bases of the junction left unmatched. CDR1 is SGDLS, CDR2 YYNGEE, per germline. The DNA of the CDR3 is TGTGCCAGCACCCCTAGGGGGCGCAGAGAAGATACGCAGTATTTT. It codes for CASTPRGRREDTQYF.

The chain links TRBV5-8 to TRBJ1-4; D is possibly TRBD1 (5 bases). Germline V lookup: CDR1 SGHTS, CDR2 YDEGEE. The length of the CDR3 is 14 residues. V was clipped by 2 bases and J by 5 bases, with 10 bases between them. CDR3 bases: TGTGCCAGCAGCTTTCAGGGTTCCAATGAAAAACTGTTTTTT. Residues: CASSFQGSNEKLFF.

The chain is built from TRBV5-6 and TRBJ1-1; 9 positions agree with TRBD1. The CDR3 totals 13 residues. CDR1 and CDR2 from the germline V gene are SGHDT and YYEEEE. V lost 4 bases and J lost 6; bases outside the gene matches: 4. The CDR3 coding sequence is TGTGCCAGCAGCGGATGGACAGGGGCTGAAGCTTTCTTT. This sequence encodes CASSGWTGAEAFF. The whole variable domain, remainder taken from reference TRBV5-6 and TRBJ1-1, is DAGVTQSPTHLIKTRGQQVTLRCSPKSGHDTVSWYQQALGQGPQFIFQYYEEEERQRGNFPDRFSGHQFPNYSSELNVNALLLGDSALYLCASSGWTGAEAFFGQGTRLTVV.

This chain joins TRBV4-1 and TRBJ2-3; TRBD2 matches at 9 bases. Germline V gene lookup returns CDR1 MGHRA and CDR2 YSYEKL. The CDR3 loop spans 19 amino acids. V dropped 1 base and J dropped 5; count of bases not matched to a gene: 16. The CDR3 region has the DNA TGCGCCAGCAGCCAAGGGTCGCTGCTAAGCGGGAGGCCGGGAGATACGCAGTATTTT. Amino acids: CASSQGSLLSGRPGDTQYF.

The chain joins TRBV5-1 to TRBJ1-2, with 8 bases aligning to TRBD1. Germline-derived CDR1 and CDR2 are SGHRS and YFSETQ. This CDR3 is 14 amino acids long. Trimming at V came to 0 bases and at J to 7 bases, leaving 5 bases not matched to a gene. For the CDR3, the DNA is TGCGCCAGCAGCTTGGGGACAGGGATGGGTGGCTACACCTTC. Protein: CASSLGTGMGGYTF. Based on the CDR3 plus reference TRBV5-1 and TRBJ1-2, the full variable domain is KAGVTQTPRYLIKTRGQQVTLSCSPISGHRSVSWYQQTPGQGLQFLFEYFSETQRNKGNFPGRFSGRQFSNSRSEMNVSTLELGDSALYLCASSLGTGMGGYTFGSGTRLTVV.

The chain employs TRBV5-8 and TRBJ2-1, with D perhaps TRBD1 (5 bases). V lost 5 bases and J 7 bases, leaving 16 bases between the germline ends. The germline gives CDR1 SGHTS, CDR2 YDEGEE. The CDR3 loop spans 14 amino acids. DNA for the CDR3: TGTGCCAGCAGGGAATTACAGGTACAGAATGAGCAGTTCTTC. The encoded protein is CASRELQVQNEQFF.

This clone was observed once. This rearrangement joins TRBV3-1 (or the pseudogene TRBV3-2) to TRBJ1-3; tentative D call: TRBD1 (5 bases). Trimming took off 4 bases at V and 0 bases at J, with 7 bases between the two ends. The CDR3 is made up of 14 amino acids. In germline, CDR1 is LGHDT, CDR2 YNNKEL (reference sequence). The CDR3 spells CASSLTDSGNTIYF. The DNA of the CDR3 is TGTGCCAGCAGCCTGACAGACTCTGGAAACACCATATATTTT.

A single count supports this clone. V gene TRBV30 combines with J gene TRBJ2-5; the match to TRBD2 covers 8 bases. This CDR3 comprises 15 residues. Germline lookup yields CDR1 GTSNPN and CDR2 SVGIG (reference sequence). J was trimmed by 5 bases and V by 4 bases; bases with no gene match: 12. The CDR3 region is CAWIDSGTSWETQYF. The CDR3 DNA reads TGTGCCTGGATCGATAGCGGGACAAGTTGGGAGACCCAGTACTTC.

V is TRBV12-3 or TRBV12-4 and J is TRBJ2-1; 9 bases are a match to TRBD2. The CDR3 spans 13 residues. J was trimmed by 6 bases and V by 11 bases; bases with no gene match: 8. The CDR3 sequence is CAGGLAGFNEQFF. As DNA, the CDR3 is TGTGCCGGGGGGCTAGCGGGATTCAATGAGCAGTTCTTC.

On this clone: Distinct nucleotide sequences in the sample also encode this CDR3. V and J are TRBV18 and TRBJ1-2; D remains unclear. Germline CDR1 is KGHSH and CDR2 is LQKENI. The CDR3 is 14 residues long. V lost 0 bases, J lost 4 bases, and 9 bases lay in between. The CDR3 sequence is CASSPPTESYGYTF. In nucleotides, the CDR3 is TGTGCCAGCTCACCACCTACAGAATCCTATGGCTACACCTTC.

This chain connects TRBV5-4 to TRBJ2-1, with 14 bases aligning to TRBD2. There are 15 residues in the CDR3. Unmatched junction bases numbered 3, after V lost 3 bases and J lost 7 bases. Germline CDR1 reads SGHNT; CDR2 reads YYREEE (reference sequence). This chain's CDR3 is CASSSRTSGGNEQFF. The DNA of the CDR3 is TGTGCCAGCAGCTCGAGGACTAGCGGGGGGAATGAGCAGTTCTTC.

The V gene is TRBV11-2, the J gene TRBJ1-1; 10 nucleotides match TRBD1. The CDR3 spans 15 residues. The trim removed 5 bases at V and 4 bases at J, leaving 7 bases unmatched. The germline CDR1 and CDR2 sequences are SGHAT and FQNNGV. Written as DNA, the CDR3 is TGTGCCAGCAGCCCGCAGGGACAGGGGTTCACTGAAGCTTTCTTT. Amino acids: CASSPQGQGFTEAFF.

This clone was seen a few times. The V gene is TRBV19, the J gene TRBJ2-3, with TRBD1 matching 8 bases. Trimming took 9 bases from V and 8 from J; bases not matched to a gene: 13. This CDR3 is built from 14 residues. Germline V gives CDR1 LNHDA, CDR2 SQIVND (reference sequence). CDR3 protein: CASQKTGDRGTQYF. The CDR3 region has the DNA TGTGCCAGCCAGAAGACAGGGGATCGAGGTACGCAGTATTTT.

The chain recombines TRBV19 with TRBJ1-5; tentatively, D is TRBD1 (6 bases). The germline V and J ends were trimmed by 7 bases and 4 bases, with 14 bases remaining between them. CDR1 and CDR2 (germline): LNHDA, SQIVND (reference sequence). The CDR3 totals 14 residues. CDR3 DNA sequence: TGTGCCAGTACGGTGGCAGGGGCAAATCAGCCCCAGCATTTT. This sequence encodes CASTVAGANQPQHF. The full variable domain, with the rest looked up from reference TRBV19 and TRBJ1-5, is DGGITQSPKYLFRKEGQNVTLSCEQNLNHDAMYWYRQDPGQGLRLIYYSQIVNDFQKGDIAEGYSVSREKKESFPLTVTSAQKNPTAFYLCASTVAGANQPQHFGDGTRLSIL.

This clone appeared a single time. This chain uses TRBV11-2 with TRBJ2-3; 8 bases agree with TRBD1. The germline CDR1 and CDR2 sequences are SGHAT and FQNNGV. J was trimmed by 2 bases and V by 5 bases; bases with no gene match: 3. The CDR3 is 14 residues long. The CDR3 protein is CASSMGQDTDTQYF. The CDR3 DNA reads as TGTGCCAGCAGCATGGGACAGGACACAGATACGCAGTATTTT.

The chain combines TRBV19 with TRBJ2-2, with D possibly TRBD1 on 5 matching bases. V shed 2 bases and J shed 4 bases, with 8 bases lying between them. The germline V gene encodes CDR1 LNHDA and CDR2 SQIVND (reference sequence). The CDR3 is 14 residues long. CDR3 sequence reads: CASSILRGTGELFF. CDR3 coding DNA: TGTGCCAGTAGTATACTAAGGGGCACCGGGGAGCTGTTTTTT.

This clone was seen once. This chain joins TRBV24-1 and TRBJ2-5, with 8 bases identical to TRBD1. Trimming at V came to 7 bases and at J to 5 bases, leaving 8 bases not matched to a gene. The CDR3 is 14 residues long. Germline CDR1 and CDR2: KGHDR and SFDVKD. In nucleotides, the CDR3 is TGTGCCACCAGCACCCAGGGGGCGCGGGAGACCCAGTACTTC. Protein sequence: CATSTQGARETQYF.